This TCR beta chain is from a study of cytomegalovirus exposure and HLA in healthy donors. Study-level findings and limits: In vitro assays verified that a few CMV-associated chains recognized CMV antigens specifically.

Each donor was nominally healthy when sampled (though unrecorded immune exposures were likely). As to this clone: Antigen unknown.

13 Jbeta primers and 60 Vbeta primers were used for the PCR. Here immunoSEQ multiplex PCR was the method, and the copy in TCRdb shows in-frame clones only, minus some. Its listing shows 25,000 to 30,000 clones. Germline CDR1 is MNHNS and CDR2 is SASEGT. The CDR3 has 16 amino acids. V was pared by 0 bases and J by 5 bases, with 14 bases between. The sequence came from a man aged 25-40 years in good health and CMV-seronegative. Sample: PBMCs. This rearrangement joins TRBV6-1 to TRBJ1-5; D unclear. The CDR3 DNA follows: TGTGCCAGCAGTGAAGCGCTCGACTCGACCGATCAGCCCCAGCATTTT. As protein: CASSEALDSTDQPQHF.